The 15 T cell receptor beta chains below were found in one sample sequenced in a study of identical twins listed by TCRdb under 2016. Receptor amplification or capture employed 5' RACE. These reads were obtained on an Illumina HiSeq 2000. TCRdb trimmed public reads at Q25 via fastp, called clones via MiXCR and kept in-frame beta chains. When rows share a CDR3 protein, they turn into one entry using the most common DNA and genes. The sample yields fewer than 450,000 distinct CDR3 sequences; around 9.7% were counted once. Under 10% of the sample comes from the top ten. The sample comprised naive T cells sorted from blood. The cell subset or site label for this specimen denotes: cells isolated with a human naive T-cell isolation kit. These receptors were taken from a woman aged 50 to 60 in good health.

This clonotype was seen repeatedly, ten times or more. CDR3 region: CASTDSSPSSYNEQFF. The CDR3 nucleotides are TGTGCCAGCACCGACAGTTCCCCGAGCTCCTACAATGAGCAGTTCTTC. The chain recombines TRBV6-5 with TRBJ2-1, with a possible D match to TRBD1 (5 bases). Looked up from germline, CDR1 is MNHEY and CDR2 is SVGAGI. V gave up 7 bases and J gave up 0 bases, with 16 bases separating them. This CDR3 contains 16 residues.

This clonotype was picked up a small number of times. The J gene is TRBJ1-2, the V gene TRBV29-1; the D is unclear. V lost 2 bases and J 0 bases, leaving 4 bases between the germline ends. Germline V gives CDR1 SQVTM, CDR2 ANQGSEA. The length of the CDR3 is 12 residues. The CDR3 sequence is CSVESANYGYTF. The CDR3 DNA reads TGCAGCGTTGAATCAGCTAACTATGGCTACACCTTC.

This chain connects TRBV2 to TRBJ2-7, with D unclear. The CDR3 has 12 amino acids. Per the germline V gene, CDR1 is SNHLY and CDR2 is FYNNEI. V was trimmed by 3 bases and J by 3 bases, leaving 6 bases between them. The CDR3 sequence is CASSDTVYEQYV. The CDR3 DNA follows: TGTGCCAGCAGTGACACGGTCTACGAGCAGTACGTC.

There are many counts of this clonotype. V is TRBV12-3 or TRBV12-4 and J is TRBJ1-2; the match to TRBD1 covers 7 bases. The CDR3 totals 13 residues. The V gene end was trimmed by 9 bases and the J gene end by 6 bases; junction bases not matched to a gene: 10. The CDR3 nucleotides read TGTGCCAGTTCGAAGGACAGGTTCGATGGCTACACCTTC. It yields the protein CASSKDRFDGYTF.

This clonotype turned up a few times. This CDR3 is missing its conserved last phenylalanine or tryptophan, likely due to a read error. The DNA is left out, because the CDR3 cannot be placed on it with certainty; the CDR3 is given as TCRdb lists it. CDR3 protein: CASSLDKTRA. The rearrangement joins TRBV11-1 to TRBJ2-1; TRBD1, the D gene given by the table, was not confirmed from the DNA. The CDR3 is made up of 10 amino acids, end residues included. Looked up from germline, CDR1 is SGHAT and CDR2 is FQDESV (reference sequence).

This clonotype appeared a few times. V usage is TRBV7-2 and J usage is TRBJ2-7, with TRBD2 matching over 8 bases. Germline values: CDR1 SGHTA, CDR2 FQGNSA. J was trimmed by 1 base and V by 5 bases; bases with no gene match: 7. There are 15 residues in the CDR3. CDR3 region: CASSLPAGVSYEQYF. The CDR3 DNA reads as TGTGCCAGCAGCCTCCCAGCGGGAGTATCCTACGAGCAGTACTTC. Full variable domain (rest looked up from reference TRBV7-2 and TRBJ2-7): GAGVSQSPSNKVTEKGKDVELRCDPISGHTALYWYRQSLGQGLEFLIYFQGNSAPDKSGLPSDRFSAERTGGSVSTLTIQRTQQEDSAVYLCASSLPAGVSYEQYFGPGTRLTVT.

This clonotype came up a few times. This chain links TRBV7-8 with TRBJ2-1; 13 bases line up with TRBD2. J lost 4 bases, V lost 3 bases, and 3 bases had no gene match. The CDR3 runs 16 residues. Germline values: CDR1 SGHVS, CDR2 FQNEAQ. The CDR3 region is CASSFRTSGGYNEQFF. In DNA, the CDR3 is TGTGCCAGCAGCTTTCGGACTAGCGGGGGATACAATGAGCAGTTCTTC.

This clonotype was recorded a few times. This chain connects TRBV20-1 to TRBJ2-1; no reliable D call. Germline CDR1 is DFQATT and CDR2 is SNEGSKA (reference sequence). The CDR3 runs 12 residues. V shed 5 bases and J shed 7 bases, with 12 bases lying between them. The CDR3 nucleotides read TGCAGTGCTTTGGGTAGCCCAAATGAGCAGTTCTTC. Its protein product is CSALGSPNEQFF.

DNA for the CDR3: TGTGCCAGCAGTTCAAGGACCCAGGGTGGGGAGCAGTTCTTC. Its protein is CASSSRTQGGEQFF. The V call is TRBV6-1, the J call TRBJ2-1; D is possibly TRBD1 (5 bases). Germline CDR1 reads MNHNS; CDR2 reads SASEGT. Trimming cost V 5 bases and J 10 bases, with 18 bases left between them. The CDR3 consists of 14 residues.

This clonotype was counted a few times. The chain employs TRBV5-1 and TRBJ2-1; 9 bases align to TRBD2. Germline V CDR1 and CDR2: SGHRS, YFSETQ. The CDR3 totals 17 residues. Trimming at V came to 4 bases and at J to 7 bases, leaving 15 bases not matched to a gene. The CDR3 nucleotides are TGCGCCAGCAGCCTCGCCTGGCGGGAGGGGACCGGGAATGAGCAGTTCTTC. Residues: CASSLAWREGTGNEQFF.

The table lists this clonotype with a few counts. The chain employs TRBV19 and TRBJ2-7, with D possibly TRBD2 on 5 matching bases. The CDR3 spans 13 residues. Trimming removed 4 bases from V and 7 bases from J, with 14 bases in between. Germline assignment: CDR1 LNHDA and CDR2 SQIVND (reference sequence). In DNA form, the CDR3 reads TGTGCCAGTAGTACCGGGTCGGGCGGGGAGCAGTACTTC. It specifies CASSTGSGGEQYF.

This clonotype was recorded a few times. The junction differs from germline at one of its ends, possibly a read error. This chain links TRBV4-1 with TRBJ2-3; 8 nucleotides match TRBD1. CDR1 is MGHRA, CDR2 YSYEKL, per germline. The CDR3 consists of 11 residues. The CDR3 DNA sequence: TGCGCCAGCAGCCAACCGGGACAGGTCCATTTT. It specifies CASSQPGQVHF.

The chain carries TRBV2 and TRBJ2-5; possible D gene TRBD1, 7 bases. V lost 6 bases and J lost 4, with 15 bases in between. CDR1 and CDR2 from the germline V gene are SNHLY and FYNNEI. The CDR3 sequence is 14 residues long. This chain's CDR3 is CASSAQGRRETQYF. The CDR3 coding sequence is TGTGCCAGCAGCGCACAGGGGAGGCGAGAGACCCAGTACTTC.

This clonotype was counted ten times or more. The chain combines TRBV14 with TRBJ2-4; no clear D gene. V lost 2 bases to trimming and J lost 9 bases, with 14 bases between them. The germline V gene encodes CDR1 SGHDN and CDR2 FVKESK. The CDR3 consists of 14 residues. The CDR3 reads CASSQIGQSAIQYF. CDR3 nucleotides: TGTGCCAGCAGCCAAATCGGGCAGTCAGCCATTCAGTACTTC.

This clonotype was found many times. J is TRBJ2-1 and V is TRBV20-1, with 9 bases aligning to TRBD2. The germline CDR1 and CDR2 sequences are DFQATT and SNEGSKA (reference sequence). The CDR3 runs 14 residues. V was clipped by 4 bases and J by 3 bases; unmatched bases: 4. Written as DNA, the CDR3 is TGCAGTGCTACAGAGACTAGCGGCTACAATGAGCAGTTCTTC. It yields the protein CSATETSGYNEQFF.